The T cell receptor beta chain under discussion was sequenced for a study of cytomegalovirus exposure and HLA in healthy donors. Study observations and caveats: When analyzed later, a missense DCLRE1C variant was found to be linked to TCR beta V- and J-gene trimming. An analysis was carried out later, and it reportedly showed fewer N-insertions in an Asian-associated ancestry cluster than the roughly 700-donor mean. Over 15,000 TCR beta sequences were associated with HLA alleles at 0.05 false discovery rate in a later analysis.

Healthy people donating bone marrow made up the donors. The CDR3 runs 17 residues. The V and J ends lost 3 bases and 0 bases, in that order; junction bases with no gene match: 5. The germline gives CDR1 SNHLY, CDR2 FYNNEI. The PCR was carried out with 60 Vbeta primers and 13 Jbeta primers. Sequencing was performed with immunoSEQ multiplex PCR; in TCRdb, only in-frame clones are kept and a portion is missing. Of 95,000 to 150,000 clones listed, roughly 9% are singletons. This clone turned up a few times. Antigen specificity is unknown. V and J are TRBV2 and TRBJ2-6; 7 nucleotides match TRBD1. Sequencing was carried out using PBMCs. The receptor's source is a woman aged 40 to 50 in good health and CMV-seropositive. This CDR3 reads CASSDPAGGSGANVLTF. The CDR3 DNA follows: TGTGCCAGCAGTGATCCGGCAGGGGGCTCTGGGGCCAACGTCCTGACTTTC.